Presented here are 27 T cell receptor beta chains from one specimen sequenced in a study of T-cell memory formation after mild COVID-19. TCRdb re-called the 5' RACE reads with MiXCR, one entry per CDR3 protein. The table records roughly 86,000 distinct CDR3 sequences, approximately 13% of them present only once. Sequencing was done on a sample of PBMCs or a T cell subset sorted from them (not recorded which). The source is an adult woman who had mild COVID-19 (a few samples of this study predate the infection). Cell type and time point are not known.

This clonotype has more than one count but fewer than ten. V usage is TRBV24-1 and J usage is TRBJ2-1; a possible D gene is TRBD2 (6 bases). This CDR3 region has 13 residues. Germline V lookup: CDR1 KGHDR, CDR2 SFDVKD. Trimming cost V 5 bases and J 4 bases, with 8 bases left between them. The CDR3 coding sequence is TGTGCCACCAGTGGTGGGGGGTACAATGAGCAGTTCTTC. This codes for CATSGGGYNEQFF.

The chain employs TRBV2 and TRBJ2-3, with D perhaps TRBD1 (5 bases). CDR3 length: 13 amino acids. Germline lookup yields CDR1 SNHLY and CDR2 FYNNEI. The V gene lost 3 bases and the J gene lost 3 bases, with 7 bases spanning the gap. The CDR3 DNA reads TGTGCCAGCAGTGACAGGGTTACAGATACGCAGTATTTT. Protein: CASSDRVTDTQYF.

This clonotype was picked up a small number of times. The chain has TRBV6-2 or TRBV6-3 and TRBJ2-7; 11 nucleotides match TRBD2. CDR1 is MNHEY and CDR2 is SVGEGT in the germline V gene. The CDR3 is 21 residues long. V was pared by 3 bases and J by 4 bases, with 23 bases of the junction left unmatched. The CDR3 nucleotides are TGTGCCAGCAGTTATGGTGAACGGACTAGCGGGTCTCTGGAGGGGATATACGAGCAGTACTTC. Translation gives CASSYGERTSGSLEGIYEQYF.

The rearrangement links TRBV13 to TRBJ2-4; 8 bases are shared with TRBD1. Germline CDR1 and CDR2: PRHDT and FYEKMQ (reference sequence). The ends lost 5 bases at V and 3 bases at J; junction bases unmatched: 12. The CDR3 is 17 residues long. CDR3 residues: CASSPTSGGVVKNIQYF. CDR3 in DNA: TGTGCCAGCAGCCCCACCTCAGGGGGCGTAGTCAAAAACATTCAGTACTTC. Looking up the rest from reference TRBV13 and TRBJ2-4 gives the full variable domain: AAGVIQSPRHLIKEKRETATLKCYPIPRHDTVYWYQQGPGQDPQFLISFYEKMQSDKGSIPDRFSAQQFSDYHSELNMSSLELGDSALYFCASSPTSGGVVKNIQYFGAGTRLSVL.

This clonotype was detected a few times. V is TRBV4-3 and J is TRBJ2-1, with D possibly being TRBD2 (5 bases). CDR3 size: 13 residues. The V gene lost 1 base and the J gene lost 12 bases, with 13 bases spanning the gap. Germline V gives CDR1 LGHNA, CDR2 YSLEER. DNA of the CDR3: TGCGCCAGCAGCCAAGGGACTTTACTTACGCAGTTCTTC. This codes for CASSQGTLLTQFF.

The chain employs TRBV2 and TRBJ2-7; 7 bases fit TRBD1. Germline CDR1 reads SNHLY; CDR2 reads FYNNEI. V lost 1 base to trimming and J lost 2 bases; unmatched junction nucleotides: 5. The CDR3 sequence is 15 residues long. The CDR3 region is CASSEEETGPYEQYF. The DNA of the CDR3 is TGTGCCAGCAGTGAAGAGGAGACAGGGCCCTACGAGCAGTACTTC.

This clonotype was seen a handful of times. The chain employs TRBV11-2 and TRBJ1-1; 9 positions match TRBD1. There are 19 residues in the CDR3. Looked up from germline, CDR1 is SGHAT and CDR2 is FQNNGV. The ends lost 3 bases at V and 4 bases at J; junction bases unmatched: 18. CDR3 nucleotides: TGTGCCAGCAGCTTCCCATTAATACGGGACAGGGAGGAAGGCACTGAAGCTTTCTTT. Its protein is CASSFPLIRDREEGTEAFF.

This clonotype has at least ten counts. The chain employs TRBV7-3 and TRBJ2-3; a possible D gene is TRBD1 (5 bases). V dropped 2 bases and J dropped 3 bases, with 15 bases sitting between them. The CDR3 consists of 16 residues. The germline gives CDR1 SGHTA, CDR2 FQGTGA. The CDR3 nucleotides are TGTGCCAGCAGCTTACTTGGACAAGAGGTGACAGATACGCAGTATTTT. This gives the protein CASSLLGQEVTDTQYF.

The V call is TRBV3-2, the J call TRBJ2-3; TRBD2 is the table's D call, not checked against the DNA. TRBV3-2 is annotated as a pseudogene. The CDR3 runs 17 residues. The CDR3 is CASSQGSREGFTDTQYF. The CDR3 DNA follows: TGTGCCAGCAGCCAAGGTTCGAGGGAGGGTTTTACAGATACGCAGTATTTT.

To note about this clonotype: Germline is not matched at one junction end, which may reflect a read error. The CDR3 loop is CASSLNRDSDSSYNEQFF. CDR3 nucleotide sequence: TGTGCCAGCAGTTTAAATCGGGACTCCGATAGCTCCTACAATGAGCAGTTCTTC. This chain uses TRBV7-3 with TRBJ2-1, with a tentative D call TRBD2 (6 bases). The CDR3 loop spans 18 amino acids. Germline lookup yields CDR1 SGHTA and CDR2 FQGTGA.

V and J are TRBV20-1 and TRBJ2-3; TRBD2 is a possible D gene (6 bases). V lost 1 base to trimming and J lost 0 bases, with 8 bases between them. This CDR3 is built from 14 residues. Germline loops: CDR1 DFQATT, CDR2 SNEGSKA (reference sequence). The CDR3: CSARGGISTDTQYF. DNA for the CDR3: TGCAGTGCTAGAGGCGGGATTAGCACAGATACGCAGTATTTT.

This clonotype was detected ten times or more. The gene calls are TRBV7-8 and TRBJ2-7; the D gene could be TRBD1 or TRBD2 (5 bases each). This CDR3 contains 14 residues. The ends were cut back, 4 bases at V and 0 bases at J, with 10 bases in the middle. Germline lookup yields CDR1 SGHVS and CDR2 FQNEAQ. The CDR3 DNA reads TGTGCCAGCAGCTCACGGGGCAGCTCCTACGAGCAGTACTTC. It is translated as CASSSRGSSYEQYF.

In regard to this clonotype: Just one base apart from a much larger clone, this may be a read error. Likely a read error: the CDR3 ends without its conserved phenylalanine or tryptophan. This chain joins TRBV6-2 or TRBV6-3 and TRBJ2-1; TRBD1 matches 7 bases. J lost 2 bases, V lost 7 bases, and 8 bases had no gene match. Germline V gene sequence: CDR1 MNHEY, CDR2 SVGEGT. This CDR3 spans 15 amino acids. Here the CDR3 DNA reads TGTGCCAGCACCAAGACAGGGAGTCCCTACAATGAGCAGTTCTTA. It is translated as CASTKTGSPYNEQFL.

This clonotype was recorded many times. The chain combines TRBV29-1 with TRBJ2-7, with D possibly being TRBD1 or TRBD2 (5 bases each). Deletions cut 6 bases from V and 0 bases from J, with 9 bases between. CDR1 and CDR2 (germline): SQVTM, ANQGSEA. CDR3 length: 12 amino acids. CDR3 protein: CSVAGSSYEQYF. The CDR3 DNA follows: TGCAGCGTGGCAGGGAGCTCCTACGAGCAGTACTTC.

This clonotype came up a few times. This rearrangement joins TRBV2 to TRBJ2-3; D may be TRBD2 (5 bases). This CDR3 is 13 amino acids long. V was clipped by 2 bases and J by 14 bases, with 17 bases between them. CDR1 and CDR2 (germline): SNHLY, FYNNEI. CDR3 loop: CASSESGWELRYF. In DNA form, the CDR3 reads TGTGCCAGCAGTGAATCGGGGTGGGAGTTGAGGTATTTT.

The genes are TRBV6-5 and TRBJ1-1, with 8 bases identical to TRBD1. The CDR3 extends over 15 amino acids. V gave up 5 bases and J gave up 3 bases; unmatched junction bases: 8. The V gene's germline CDR1 is MNHEY and CDR2 SVGAGI. CDR3 sequence (DNA): TGTGCCAGCAGTCCCCGGACAGGGTTAGACACTGAAGCTTTCTTT. Translation gives CASSPRTGLDTEAFF.

The chain joins TRBV2 to TRBJ2-2; D possibly corresponds to TRBD1 (6 bases). V lost 6 bases and J lost 7, with 18 bases in between. The CDR3 runs to 15 residues. Germline CDR1 is SNHLY and CDR2 is FYNNEI. In DNA form, the CDR3 reads TGTGCCAGCAGGAAACCAGTCTTAGGGGGCGGGGAGCTGTTTTTT. Amino acid sequence: CASRKPVLGGGELFF.

The V gene is TRBV9, the J gene TRBJ2-7, with D perhaps TRBD1 (6 bases). Trimming left V 4 bases short and J 3 bases short, with 17 bases between. The germline V gene encodes CDR1 SGDLS and CDR2 YYNGEE. This CDR3 spans 15 amino acids. The CDR3, as DNA: TGTGCCAGCAGCCAATTTCCGACAGGAAACTACGAGCAGTACTTC. Translated, it gives CASSQFPTGNYEQYF.

The rearrangement links TRBV20-1 to TRBJ2-7; maybe TRBD2 (6 bases). Germline V CDR1 and CDR2: DFQATT, SNEGSKA (reference sequence). Trimming shortened V by 6 bases and J by 0 bases, and 15 bases separated the two germline ends. The CDR3 runs to 14 residues. The CDR3: CSALAGDSSYEQYF. DNA for the CDR3: TGCAGTGCCCTCGCTGGGGACTCCTCCTACGAGCAGTACTTC.

This clonotype was observed a few times. The chain links TRBV20-1 to TRBJ2-5; the match to TRBD1 covers 9 bases. This CDR3 is 15 amino acids long. The V gene's germline CDR1 is DFQATT and CDR2 SNEGSKA (reference sequence). Trimming took 3 bases from V and 1 from J; bases not matched to a gene: 6. DNA of the CDR3: TGCAGTGCTAGCCCGGGACAGGGATTCCAAGAGACCCAGTACTTC. It yields the protein CSASPGQGFQETQYF.

The J gene is TRBJ2-3, the V gene TRBV7-9; a possible D gene is TRBD1 (6 bases). V lost 5 bases and J 2 bases, leaving 11 bases between the germline ends. The germline gives CDR1 SEHNR, CDR2 FQNEAQ (reference sequence). The CDR3 sequence is 14 residues long. CDR3 sequence (DNA): TGTGCCAGCAGCCCTGGGGGCCCCACAGATACGCAGTATTTT. Protein: CASSPGGPTDTQYF. The full variable domain, with the rest looked up from reference TRBV7-9 and TRBJ2-3, is DTGVSQNPRHKITKRGQNVTFRCDPISEHNRLYWYRQTLGQGPEFLTYFQNEAQLEKSRLLSDRFSAERPKGSFSTLEIQRTEQGDSAMYLCASSPGGPTDTQYFGPGTRLTVL.

A few counts support this clonotype. The chain has TRBV5-1 and TRBJ1-1; 7 nucleotides match TRBD1. The V and J ends lost 4 bases and 0 bases, in that order; junction bases with no gene match: 6. This CDR3 has 15 amino acids. CDR1 is SGHRS and CDR2 is YFSETQ in the germline V gene. DNA for the CDR3: TGCGCCAGCAGCCAGGGGACAGAGATGAACACTGAAGCTTTCTTT. Translated, it gives CASSQGTEMNTEAFF.

This clonotype has a handful of counts. The genes are TRBV9 and TRBJ2-1, with 9 bases that match TRBD2. CDR1 and CDR2 from the germline V gene are SGDLS and YYNGEE. Trimming removed 0 bases from V and 4 bases from J; junction bases left unmatched: 2. The CDR3 consists of 15 residues. The CDR3 reads CASSVGLAGYNEQFF. CDR3 nucleotide sequence: TGTGCCAGCAGCGTAGGGCTAGCGGGATACAATGAGCAGTTCTTC. Drawing the rest from reference TRBV9 and TRBJ2-1, the complete variable domain is DSGVTQTPKHLITATGQRVTLRCSPRSGDLSVYWYQQSLDQGLQFLIQYYNGEERAKGNILERFSAQQFPDLHSELNLSSLELGDSALYFCASSVGLAGYNEQFFGPGTRLTVL.

In its sample, this clonotype was seen many times. The V and J genes are TRBV4-1 and TRBJ2-2; 14 bases map to TRBD2. The CDR3 totals 19 residues. CDR1 is MGHRA, CDR2 YSYEKL, per germline. Trimming took 0 bases from V and 1 from J; bases not matched to a gene: 4. CDR3 sequence reads: CASSQDRTSGGRNTGELFF. As DNA, the CDR3 is TGCGCCAGCAGCCAAGATAGGACTAGCGGGGGGAGGAACACCGGGGAGCTGTTTTTT.

In this sample, this clonotype turned up a few times. The V call is TRBV5-4, the J call TRBJ2-2, with TRBD2 as a possible D gene (5 bases). Per the germline V gene, CDR1 is SGHNT and CDR2 is YYREEE (reference sequence). With 0 bases removed from V and 6 bases from J, the gap between germline ends came to 15 bases. The CDR3 runs to 16 residues. CDR3 protein: CASSLEAGGFPGELFF. The DNA of the CDR3 is TGTGCCAGCAGCTTGGAAGCCGGAGGCTTCCCCGGGGAGCTGTTTTTT.

This clonotype showed up just a few times. The chain has TRBV7-9 and TRBJ2-1; 10 positions match TRBD2. J was trimmed by 2 bases and V by 6 bases; bases with no gene match: 7. The CDR3 spans 16 residues. Germline V gives CDR1 SEHNR, CDR2 FQNEAQ (reference sequence). The CDR3 nucleotides read TGTGCCAGCAGTTATAGCGGGAGGACCACCTACAATGAGCAGTTCTTC. It translates to CASSYSGRTTYNEQFF.

The rearrangement joins TRBV7-3 to TRBJ2-1; D uncertain. Looked up from germline, CDR1 is SGHTA and CDR2 is FQGTGA. This CDR3 contains 13 residues. V lost 5 bases, J lost 8 bases, and 13 bases lay in between. Here the CDR3 reads CASSLSLWDEQFF. CDR3 bases: TGTGCCAGCAGCCTGTCCCTATGGGATGAGCAGTTCTTC.